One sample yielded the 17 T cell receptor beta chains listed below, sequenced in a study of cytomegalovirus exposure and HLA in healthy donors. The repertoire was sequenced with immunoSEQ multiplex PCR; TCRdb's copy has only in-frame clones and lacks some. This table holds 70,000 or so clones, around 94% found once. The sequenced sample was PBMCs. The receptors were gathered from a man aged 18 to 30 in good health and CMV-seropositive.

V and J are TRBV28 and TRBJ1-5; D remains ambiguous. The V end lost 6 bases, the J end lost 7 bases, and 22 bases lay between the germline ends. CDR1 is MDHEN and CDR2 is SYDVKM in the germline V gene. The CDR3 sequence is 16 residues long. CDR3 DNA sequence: TGTGCCAGCAGCCGAGCGGATGGGTCCTCAGGACAGCCCCAGCATTTT. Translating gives CASSRADGSSGQPQHF.

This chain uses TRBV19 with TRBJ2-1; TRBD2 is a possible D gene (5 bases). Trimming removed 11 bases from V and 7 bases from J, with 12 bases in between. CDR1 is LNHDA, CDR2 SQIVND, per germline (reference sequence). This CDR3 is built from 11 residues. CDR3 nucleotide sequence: TGTGCCGTCAGCGGAACGAATGAGCAGTTCTTC. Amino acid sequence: CAVSGTNEQFF.

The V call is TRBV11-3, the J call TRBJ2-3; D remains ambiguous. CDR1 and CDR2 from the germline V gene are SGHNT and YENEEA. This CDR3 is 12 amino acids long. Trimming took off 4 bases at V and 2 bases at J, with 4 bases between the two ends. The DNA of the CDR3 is TGTGCCAGCAGCTCCCTCACAGATACGCAGTATTTT. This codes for CASSSLTDTQYF. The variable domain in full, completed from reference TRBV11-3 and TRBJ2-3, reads EAGVVQSPRYKIIEKKQPVAFWCNPISGHNTLYWYLQNLGQGPELLIRYENEEAVDDSQLPKDRFSAERLKGVDSTLKIQPAELGDSAVYLCASSSLTDTQYFGPGTRLTVL.

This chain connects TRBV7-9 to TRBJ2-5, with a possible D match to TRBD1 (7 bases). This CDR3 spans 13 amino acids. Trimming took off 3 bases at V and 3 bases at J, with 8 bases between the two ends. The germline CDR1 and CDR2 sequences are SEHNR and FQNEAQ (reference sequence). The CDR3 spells CASSFRGEETQYF. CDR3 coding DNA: TGTGCCAGCAGCTTCAGGGGGGAAGAGACCCAGTACTTC.

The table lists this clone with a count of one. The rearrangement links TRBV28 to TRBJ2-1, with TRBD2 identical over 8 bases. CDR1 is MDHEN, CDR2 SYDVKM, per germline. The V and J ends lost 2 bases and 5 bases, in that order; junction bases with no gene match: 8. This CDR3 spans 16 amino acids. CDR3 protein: CASSLTGTRIHNEQFF. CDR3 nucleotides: TGTGCCAGCAGTTTAACTGGGACTAGAATTCACAATGAGCAGTTCTTC.

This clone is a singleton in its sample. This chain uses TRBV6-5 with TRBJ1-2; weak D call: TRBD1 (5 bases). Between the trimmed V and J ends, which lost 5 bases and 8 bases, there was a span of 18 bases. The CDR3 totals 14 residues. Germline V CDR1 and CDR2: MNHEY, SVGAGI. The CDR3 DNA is TGTGCCAGCAGTCTCCCACGGGGGGTGCGGGGCTACACCTTC. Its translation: CASSLPRGVRGYTF.

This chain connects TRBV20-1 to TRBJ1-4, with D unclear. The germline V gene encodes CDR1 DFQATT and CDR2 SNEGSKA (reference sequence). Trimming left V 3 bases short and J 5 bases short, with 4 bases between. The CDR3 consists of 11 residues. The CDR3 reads CSASQNEKLFF. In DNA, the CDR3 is TGCAGTGCTAGCCAGAATGAAAAACTGTTTTTT.

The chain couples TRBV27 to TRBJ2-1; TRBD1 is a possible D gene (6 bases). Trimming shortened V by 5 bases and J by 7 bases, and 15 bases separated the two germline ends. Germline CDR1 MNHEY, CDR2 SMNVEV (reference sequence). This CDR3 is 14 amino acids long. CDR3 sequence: CASSLLKGGNEQFF. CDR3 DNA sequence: TGTGCCAGCAGTCTATTGAAAGGGGGAAATGAGCAGTTCTTC.

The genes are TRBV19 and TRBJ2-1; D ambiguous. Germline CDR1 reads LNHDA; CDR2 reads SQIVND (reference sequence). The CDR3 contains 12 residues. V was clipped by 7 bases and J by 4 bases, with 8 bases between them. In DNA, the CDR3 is TGTGCCAGTACCGCCGGGTACAATGAGCAGTTCTTC. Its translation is CASTAGYNEQFF.

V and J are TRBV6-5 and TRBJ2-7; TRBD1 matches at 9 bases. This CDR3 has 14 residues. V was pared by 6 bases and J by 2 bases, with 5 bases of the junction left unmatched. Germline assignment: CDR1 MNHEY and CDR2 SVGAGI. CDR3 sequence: CASRSGTGTYEQYF. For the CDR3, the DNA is TGTGCCAGCAGATCCGGGACAGGGACCTACGAGCAGTACTTC.

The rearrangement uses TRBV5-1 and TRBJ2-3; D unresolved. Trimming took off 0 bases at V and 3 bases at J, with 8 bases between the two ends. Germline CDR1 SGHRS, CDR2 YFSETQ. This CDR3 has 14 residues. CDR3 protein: CASSLVVETDTQYF. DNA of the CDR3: TGCGCCAGCAGCTTGGTAGTAGAAACAGATACGCAGTATTTT. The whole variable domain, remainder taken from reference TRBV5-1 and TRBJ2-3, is KAGVTQTPRYLIKTRGQQVTLSCSPISGHRSVSWYQQTPGQGLQFLFEYFSETQRNKGNFPGRFSGRQFSNSRSEMNVSTLELGDSALYLCASSLVVETDTQYFGPGTRLTVL.

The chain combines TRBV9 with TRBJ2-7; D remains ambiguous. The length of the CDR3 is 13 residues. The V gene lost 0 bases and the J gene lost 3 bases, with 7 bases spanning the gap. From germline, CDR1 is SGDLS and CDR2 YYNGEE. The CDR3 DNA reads TGTGCCAGCAGCGTAGGGCCTTACTACGAGCAGTACTTC. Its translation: CASSVGPYYEQYF.

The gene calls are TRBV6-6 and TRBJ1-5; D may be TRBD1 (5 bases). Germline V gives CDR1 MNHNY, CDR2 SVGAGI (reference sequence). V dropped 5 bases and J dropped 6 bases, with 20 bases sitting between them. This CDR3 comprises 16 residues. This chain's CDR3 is CASSPYGGEGTQPQHF. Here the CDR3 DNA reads TGTGCCAGCAGTCCCTACGGGGGTGAGGGGACTCAGCCCCAGCATTTT.

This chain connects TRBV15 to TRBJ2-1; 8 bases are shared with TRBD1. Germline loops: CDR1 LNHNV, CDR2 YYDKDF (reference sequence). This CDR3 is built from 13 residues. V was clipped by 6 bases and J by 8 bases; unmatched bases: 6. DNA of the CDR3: TGTGCCACCAGTGGACAGGGAGAGGATGAGCAGTTCTTC. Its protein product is CATSGQGEDEQFF.

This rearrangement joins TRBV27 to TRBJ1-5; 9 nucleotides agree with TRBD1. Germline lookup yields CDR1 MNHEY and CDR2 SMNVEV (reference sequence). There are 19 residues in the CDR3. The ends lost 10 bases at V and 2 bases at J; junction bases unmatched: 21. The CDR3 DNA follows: TGTGCCACCCTGAAGGCCCAACAGGGGGCGATATTAGGCAATCAGCCCCAGCATTTT. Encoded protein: CATLKAQQGAILGNQPQHF.

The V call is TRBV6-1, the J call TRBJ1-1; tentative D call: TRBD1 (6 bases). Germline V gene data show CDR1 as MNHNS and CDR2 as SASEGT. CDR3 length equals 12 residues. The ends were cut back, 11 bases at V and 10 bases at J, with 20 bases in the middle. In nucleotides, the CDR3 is TGTGCCGGGGGCGGGCACCTCGGAGGAGCTTTCTTT. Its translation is CAGGGHLGGAFF.

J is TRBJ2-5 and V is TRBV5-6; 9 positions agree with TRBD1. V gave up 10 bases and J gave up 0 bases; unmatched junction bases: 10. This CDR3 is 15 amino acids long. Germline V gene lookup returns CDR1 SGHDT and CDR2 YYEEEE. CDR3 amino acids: CASQRGTGNQETQYF. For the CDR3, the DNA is TGTGCCTCCCAACGCGGGACAGGGAACCAAGAGACCCAGTACTTC.